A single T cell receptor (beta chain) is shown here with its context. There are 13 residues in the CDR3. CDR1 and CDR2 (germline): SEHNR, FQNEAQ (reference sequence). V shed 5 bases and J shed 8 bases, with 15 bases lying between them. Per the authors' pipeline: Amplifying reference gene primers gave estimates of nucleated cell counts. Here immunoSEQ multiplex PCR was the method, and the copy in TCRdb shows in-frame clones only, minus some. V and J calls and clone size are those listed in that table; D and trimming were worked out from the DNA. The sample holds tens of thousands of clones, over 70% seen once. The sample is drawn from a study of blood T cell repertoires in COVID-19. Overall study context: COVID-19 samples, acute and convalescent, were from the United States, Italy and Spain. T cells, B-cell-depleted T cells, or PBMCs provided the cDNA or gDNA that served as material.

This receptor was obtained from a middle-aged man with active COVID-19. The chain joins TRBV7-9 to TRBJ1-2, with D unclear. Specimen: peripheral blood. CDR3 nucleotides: TGTGCCAGCAGCCCCGCTGCGGGGAGAGGCTACACCTTC. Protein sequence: CASSPAAGRGYTF.